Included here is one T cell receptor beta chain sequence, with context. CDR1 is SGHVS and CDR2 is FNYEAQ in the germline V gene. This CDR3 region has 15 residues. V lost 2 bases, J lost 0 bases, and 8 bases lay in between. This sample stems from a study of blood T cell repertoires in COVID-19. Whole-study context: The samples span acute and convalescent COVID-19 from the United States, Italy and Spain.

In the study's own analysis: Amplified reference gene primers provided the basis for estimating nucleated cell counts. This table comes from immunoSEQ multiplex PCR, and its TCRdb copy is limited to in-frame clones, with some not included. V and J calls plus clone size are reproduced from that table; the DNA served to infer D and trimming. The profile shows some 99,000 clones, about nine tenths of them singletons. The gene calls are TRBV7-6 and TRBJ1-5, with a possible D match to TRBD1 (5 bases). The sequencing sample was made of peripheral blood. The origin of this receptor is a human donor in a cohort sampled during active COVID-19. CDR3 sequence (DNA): TGTGCCAGCAGCTTACGGGGGGATAGCAATCAGCCCCAGCATTTT. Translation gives CASSLRGDSNQPQHF.